This T cell receptor (beta chain) was retrieved from a study of post-analysis software for immune sequencing data. Study information: Included courses were relapsing-remitting and secondary progressive multiple sclerosis; progressive-relapsing multiple sclerosis was also included. Study results and limitations: Samples prepared in the same batch strongly co-clustered by F measure. Five TRBV segments, including TRBV5-6, TRBV5-1 and TRBV20-1, were more frequent in patients than controls. Controls had significantly higher normalized Chao1 diversity than multiple sclerosis patients.

Unique molecular identifiers tagged the TCR beta cDNA libraries. TCRdb redid the calling of the PCR reads with MiXCR, one entry per CDR3 protein. The data contain 600,000 to 750,000 distinct CDR3 sequences, approximately 59% of them singletons. This clonotype was detected a few times. Its antigen is currently unknown. Per the germline V gene, CDR1 is MGHRA and CDR2 is YSYEKL. V was trimmed by 0 bases and J by 3 bases, leaving 9 bases between them. This CDR3 spans 14 amino acids. The sample taken for sequencing was blood. The TCR sequence derives from a girl aged 2 to 10 with multiple sclerosis. The V gene is TRBV4-1, the J gene TRBJ2-7; D unresolved. CDR3 sequence reads: CASSQEKGFYEQYF. The CDR3 DNA sequence: TGCGCCAGCAGCCAAGAAAAAGGTTTCTACGAGCAGTACTTC.